Shown below are 32 T cell receptor beta chains from a single sample sequenced in a study of cytomegalovirus exposure and HLA in healthy donors. PCR was performed using 60 Vbeta and 13 Jbeta primers. Assay: immunoSEQ multiplex PCR; the TCRdb copy retains only in-frame clones and omits some. The sample gives 140,000 to 150,000 clones, roughly three fifths of which show up once; over 5% is in the top ten. Sequenced: PBMCs. The receptors originated from a woman aged 60-75 years in good health and CMV-seronegative.

The gene calls are TRBV10-3 and TRBJ1-2; TRBD1 matches at 9 bases. This CDR3 region has 15 residues. Germline loops: CDR1 ENHRY, CDR2 SYGVKD. The trim removed 0 bases at V and 6 bases at J, leaving 5 bases unmatched. The CDR3 sequence is CAISESLGQGNGYTF. CDR3 DNA sequence: TGTGCCATCAGTGAGTCTTTGGGACAGGGAAATGGCTACACCTTC.

About this clone itself: The junction differs from germline at one of its ends, possibly a read error. V and J are TRBV18 and TRBJ2-4; 8 bases are shared with TRBD1. CDR3 length: 16 amino acids. Germline V lookup: CDR1 KGHSH, CDR2 LQKENI. In nucleotides, the CDR3 is TGTGCCAGCTCACCGAGACCAGGGGGCCGGGGAAACATTCGGTACTTC. It encodes CASSPRPGGRGNIRYF.

The chain combines TRBV2 with TRBJ2-5; D not certain. The germline V gene encodes CDR1 SNHLY and CDR2 FYNNEI. The CDR3 consists of 13 residues. Trimming removed 7 bases from V and 3 bases from J, with 12 bases in between. This CDR3 reads CASIWAQKETQYF. The CDR3, as DNA: TGTGCCAGCATTTGGGCCCAGAAAGAGACCCAGTACTTC.

The chain recombines TRBV10-1 with TRBJ2-1; D possibly corresponds to TRBD2 (5 bases). The germline V and J ends were trimmed by 2 bases and 8 bases, with 13 bases remaining between them. This CDR3 is built from 14 residues. Germline V gene lookup returns CDR1 WNHNN and CDR2 SYGVQD (reference sequence). The CDR3 DNA is TGCGCCAGCAGTGAGATGGGAGCCGGCGATGAGCAGTTCTTC. Protein sequence: CASSEMGAGDEQFF.

The V and J genes are TRBV7-6 and TRBJ2-2, with a possible D match to TRBD1 (6 bases). Trimming pared 6 bases from V and 7 bases from J, leaving 18 bases between. The CDR3 extends over 15 amino acids. The germline V gene has CDR1 SGHVS and CDR2 FNYEAQ. The CDR3 sequence is CASRPGTHAGGELFF. In DNA form, the CDR3 reads TGTGCCAGCAGGCCCGGGACACATGCGGGCGGGGAGCTGTTTTTT.

This clone has a handful of counts. The chain has TRBV27 and TRBJ1-5, with 7 nucleotides matching TRBD1. CDR1 and CDR2 from the germline V gene are MNHEY and SMNVEV (reference sequence). With V trimmed by 5 bases and J by 4 bases, 8 bases remained unmatched. This CDR3 spans 15 amino acids. This chain's CDR3 is CASSPNRDRNQPQHF. DNA of the CDR3: TGTGCCAGCAGTCCCAACCGGGACAGAAATCAGCCCCAGCATTTT.

The CDR3, as DNA: TGTGCCAGCAGTTTACTTAACACCGGGGAGCTGTTTTTT. Its protein product is CASSLLNTGELFF. V usage is TRBV27 and J usage is TRBJ2-2; D is ambiguous. The CDR3 is 13 amino acids. V shed 2 bases and J shed 2 bases, with 3 bases lying between them. Germline lookup yields CDR1 MNHEY and CDR2 SMNVEV (reference sequence).

The J gene is TRBJ1-2, the V gene TRBV4-2; D not resolved. Germline lookup yields CDR1 LGHNA and CDR2 YNFKEQ. V gave up 1 base and J gave up 0 bases, with 9 bases separating them. The CDR3 length is 15 residues. The CDR3, as DNA: TGTGCCAGCAGCCAAGTAACAGCTACTAACTATGGCTACACCTTC. Its protein product is CASSQVTATNYGYTF.

The rearrangement uses TRBV4-1 and TRBJ2-2; the match to TRBD2 covers 7 bases. Germline V lookup: CDR1 MGHRA, CDR2 YSYEKL. The CDR3 consists of 17 residues. The J segment lost 0 bases and the V segment lost 0 bases, leaving 4 bases of the junction unmatched. CDR3: CASSQDFTSANTGELFF. Here the CDR3 DNA reads TGCGCCAGCAGCCAAGATTTCACTAGCGCGAACACCGGGGAGCTGTTTTTT.

About this clone itself: Just one base apart from a much larger clone, this may be a read error. This sequence joins TRBV7-2 and TRBJ2-1, with 8 bases identical to TRBD1. Per the germline V gene, CDR1 is SGHTA and CDR2 is FQGNSA. With 5 bases clipped from V and 0 bases from J, the junction kept 3 bases outside the gene matches. This CDR3 contains 15 residues. The CDR3 nucleotides are TGTGCCAGCAGCCGGGACAGGAGCTCCTACAATGAGCAGTTCTTC. Translated, it gives CASSRDRSSYNEQFF.

The genes are TRBV5-8 and TRBJ1-5; D is unclear. This CDR3 region has 16 residues. Germline V CDR1 and CDR2: SGHTS, YDEGEE. Trimming left V 0 bases short and J 0 bases short, with 10 bases between. The CDR3 sequence is CASSLVQSYSNQPQHF. The CDR3 DNA follows: TGTGCCAGCAGCTTGGTACAGTCATATAGCAATCAGCCCCAGCATTTT.

This clone occurred a few times. The chain carries TRBV9 and TRBJ2-5; 8 bases fit TRBD2. J lost 4 bases, V lost 7 bases, and 3 bases had no gene match. Looked up from germline, CDR1 is SGDLS and CDR2 is YYNGEE. The CDR3 runs to 12 residues. CDR3 residues: CASSLAGETQYF. Here the CDR3 DNA reads TGTGCCAGCTCCCTAGCGGGAGAGACCCAGTACTTC.

The V and J genes are TRBV6-1 and TRBJ1-6, with TRBD1 matching 8 bases. CDR1 MNHNS and CDR2 SASEGT come from the germline V gene. V shed 1 base, J shed 8 bases, and the junction held 7 bases outside the gene matches. The CDR3 has 16 residues. The CDR3 protein is CASSEGRVTGDSPLHF. The CDR3 nucleotides are TGTGCCAGCAGTGAAGGCCGAGTGACAGGGGATTCACCCCTCCACTTT.

The CDR3 sequence: CASSPWGEETQYF. The CDR3 DNA follows: TGTGCCAGCAGCCCATGGGGGGAGGAGACCCAGTACTTC. V and J are TRBV7-9 and TRBJ2-5; the D gene is possibly TRBD2 (6 bases). The V end lost 5 bases, the J end lost 5 bases, and 12 bases lay between the germline ends. Germline CDR1 is SEHNR and CDR2 is FQNEAQ (reference sequence). CDR3 length: 13 residues.

The chain links TRBV19 to TRBJ1-1, with D perhaps matching TRBD1 (5 bases). Germline V gene data show CDR1 as LNHDA and CDR2 as SQIVND (reference sequence). The CDR3 totals 16 residues. V dropped 3 bases and J dropped 1 base, with 15 bases sitting between them. DNA of the CDR3: TGTGCCAGTAGTATTCGGGAGCGGGGCCAGAACACTGAAGCTTTCTTT. Its translation is CASSIRERGQNTEAFF.

The chain links TRBV11-3 to TRBJ2-2; no firm D call. This CDR3 spans 14 amino acids. In germline, CDR1 is SGHNT, CDR2 YENEEA. V was shortened by 0 bases and J by 1 base, with 3 bases between the two germline ends. The CDR3 spells CASSLDQNTGELFF. The CDR3, as DNA: TGTGCCAGCAGCTTAGATCAGAACACCGGGGAGCTGTTTTTT.

V and J are TRBV9 and TRBJ2-7; 9 bases line up with TRBD2. From germline, CDR1 is SGDLS and CDR2 YYNGEE. This CDR3 contains 19 residues. V was clipped by 2 bases and J by 3 bases; unmatched bases: 18. CDR3 DNA: TGTGCCAGCAGCGTGTTGGTAGCGGGGGACGGTCAAATAGGCTACGAGCAGTACTTC. Translated, it gives CASSVLVAGDGQIGYEQYF.

The chain couples TRBV7-7 to TRBJ2-3, with 8 bases aligning to TRBD2. Trimming at V came to 5 bases and at J to 3 bases, leaving 13 bases not matched to a gene. This CDR3 contains 17 residues. Germline values: CDR1 SSHAT, CDR2 FNYEAQ (reference sequence). The CDR3 spells CASSQGLGRRVTDTQYF. CDR3 nucleotides: TGTGCCAGCAGCCAGGGACTAGGGAGGCGGGTAACAGATACGCAGTATTTT. Using reference TRBV7-7 and TRBJ2-3 for the parts outside the CDR3, the full variable domain is GAGVSQSPRYKVTKRGQDVTLRCDPISSHATLYWYQQALGQGPEFLTYFNYEAQPDKSGLPSDRFSAERPEGSISTLTIQRTEQRDSAMYRCASSQGLGRRVTDTQYFGPGTRLTVL.

V gene TRBV7-9 combines with J gene TRBJ2-3, with TRBD2 matching 7 bases. The germline V gene encodes CDR1 SEHNR and CDR2 FQNEAQ (reference sequence). V lost 1 base and J lost 6; bases outside the gene matches: 4. The CDR3 extends over 14 amino acids. The CDR3 is CASSLDAGVDTQYF. The CDR3 DNA sequence: TGTGCCAGCAGCTTAGACGCGGGAGTGGATACGCAGTATTTT.

Details on this clone: An end of the junction differs from the germline gene, which may be a read error. This chain connects TRBV7-9 to TRBJ2-4, with 7 bases aligning to TRBD1. Germline CDR1 and CDR2: SEHNR and FQNEAQ (reference sequence). This CDR3 has 15 amino acids. CDR3 protein: CSSSFLGQERDIQYF. CDR3 DNA sequence: TGTTCCAGCAGTTTCCTAGGACAGGAAAGGGACATTCAGTACTTC.

This clone was seen a handful of times. V usage is TRBV28 and J usage is TRBJ2-7, with 7 bases that match TRBD1. Germline CDR1 and CDR2: MDHEN and SYDVKM. V was clipped by 5 bases and J by 3 bases; unmatched bases: 10. The CDR3 covers 15 residues. This CDR3 is CASSQRQGSYYEQYF. CDR3 nucleotide sequence: TGTGCCAGCAGTCAGAGACAGGGTTCCTACTACGAGCAGTACTTC. Supplemented by reference TRBV28 and TRBJ2-7, the full variable domain reads DVKVTQSSRYLVKRTGEKVFLECVQDMDHENMFWYRQDPGLGLRLIYFSYDVKMKEKGDIPEGYSVSREKKERFSLILESASTNQTSMYLCASSQRQGSYYEQYFGPGTRLTVT.

The chain is built from TRBV28 and TRBJ2-7; 11 nucleotides align to TRBD2. The germline gives CDR1 MDHEN, CDR2 SYDVKM. The length of the CDR3 is 15 residues. The J segment lost 0 bases and the V segment lost 5 bases, leaving 3 bases of the junction unmatched. The CDR3 protein is CASSVGLAGSYEQYF. In DNA, the CDR3 is TGTGCCAGCAGTGTTGGACTAGCGGGCTCCTACGAGCAGTACTTC.

The chain is built from TRBV19 and TRBJ2-1, with a tentative D call TRBD2 (5 bases). Deletions cut 2 bases from V and 7 bases from J, with 9 bases between. This CDR3 has 13 residues. Germline CDR1 is LNHDA and CDR2 is SQIVND (reference sequence). CDR3 residues: CASSIISANEQFF. The CDR3 DNA follows: TGTGCCAGTAGTATAATTAGCGCTAATGAGCAGTTCTTC.

This chain joins TRBV10-3 and TRBJ2-7; D not resolved. Germline V lookup: CDR1 ENHRY, CDR2 SYGVKD. This CDR3 spans 12 amino acids. Trimming stripped 11 bases from V and 0 bases from J, with 11 bases between. CDR3 region: CASQPSSYEQYF. CDR3 bases: TGTGCCTCCCAACCTAGCTCCTACGAGCAGTACTTC.

This chain uses TRBV27 with TRBJ2-3; D is perhaps TRBD2 (5 bases). This CDR3 contains 15 residues. Germline CDR1 reads MNHEY; CDR2 reads SMNVEV (reference sequence). V shed 0 bases and J shed 5 bases, with 12 bases lying between them. Here the CDR3 reads CASSLSSWAGDTQYF. The CDR3 DNA reads TGTGCCAGCAGTTTATCGAGTTGGGCGGGAGATACGCAGTATTTT.

In DNA form, the CDR3 reads TGTGCCAGCAGTGAGACTAGGAACCCTCCTTACGAGCAGTACTTC. Amino acids: CASSETRNPPYEQYF. The genes are TRBV6-1 and TRBJ2-7; perhaps TRBD2 as D (6 bases). The CDR3 covers 15 residues. The V gene's germline CDR1 is MNHNS and CDR2 SASEGT. Trimming left V 3 bases short and J 4 bases short, with 16 bases between.

The J gene is TRBJ2-1, the V gene TRBV6-1, with D possibly being TRBD2 (6 bases). V was clipped by 2 bases and J by 7 bases, with 12 bases between them. Germline assignment: CDR1 MNHNS and CDR2 SASEGT. The CDR3 has 14 residues. The CDR3 here is CASSELGLPNEQFF. CDR3 sequence (DNA): TGTGCCAGCAGTGAATTGGGACTTCCTAATGAGCAGTTCTTC.

There are a few counts of this clone. The chain recombines TRBV5-4 with TRBJ2-3; maybe TRBD1 (6 bases). V was cut by 0 bases and J by 1 base, with 15 bases left in between. Germline assignment: CDR1 SGHNT and CDR2 YYREEE (reference sequence). The CDR3 is 17 residues long. The CDR3 spells CASSLVGTRVGTDTQYF. Written as DNA, the CDR3 is TGTGCCAGCAGCTTGGTGGGGACACGGGTTGGCACAGATACGCAGTATTTT.

This chain connects TRBV7-2 to TRBJ2-7, with 11 bases lining up with TRBD2. V lost 1 base and J lost 4; bases outside the gene matches: 12. This CDR3 has 18 residues. CDR1 and CDR2 from the germline V gene are SGHTA and FQGNSA. The CDR3 is CASSLDPYKTSGTYEQYF. The CDR3 nucleotides are TGTGCCAGCAGCTTAGACCCCTATAAGACTAGCGGGACTTACGAGCAGTACTTC.

The chain uses TRBV11-3 and TRBJ2-1; 11 positions agree with TRBD2. CDR3 length: 16 residues. CDR1 is SGHNT, CDR2 YENEEA, per germline. The trim removed 4 bases at V and 0 bases at J, leaving 2 bases unmatched. The CDR3 sequence is CASSSTSGSSYNEQFF. In nucleotides, the CDR3 is TGTGCCAGCAGCTCCACTAGCGGGAGCTCCTACAATGAGCAGTTCTTC.

With respect to this clone: Its ends do not fully match the called genes, so a read error is possible. V gene TRBV7-9 combines with J gene TRBJ1-1, with no clear D. This CDR3 spans 12 amino acids. CDR1 and CDR2 (germline): SEHNR, FQNEAQ (reference sequence). For the CDR3, the DNA is TGTTCCAGCACCCTAATTGACACTGAAGCTTTCTTT. Translated: CSSTLIDTEAFF.

A remark on this clone: At one of its ends the junction is not consistent with the germline gene, which may arise from a read error. The sample contains more than one DNA sequence encoding this CDR3. The chain employs TRBV27 and TRBJ1-2, with a possible D match to TRBD1 (5 bases). There are 15 residues in the CDR3. CDR1 is MNHEY and CDR2 is SMNVEV in the germline V gene (reference sequence). This CDR3 reads CASSLSRQGLYGYTF. The CDR3 DNA reads TGTGCCAGCAGTTTATCGAGGCAGGGCCTCTATGGCTATACCTTC.